The source of this T cell receptor beta chain is a study of PD-1 blockade in classical Hodgkin lymphoma. General study findings and limits: Patients with a complete response exhibited baseline diversity comparable to newly diagnosed patients. By C4D1 there was a significant rise in CD4+ TCR diversity but not in CD8+ TCR diversity. Individuals who commenced nivolumab within less than 1 year of ASCT were excluded.

Relapse was seen in all patients after autologous stem cell transplantation, and brentuximab vedotin exposure was variable. With magnetic negative selection, CD4+ T cells were purified from PBMCs that had been thawed. Classifying best responses yielded complete response, partial response or progressive disease. Of note for this clone: The target antigen is unknown.

The CDR3 has 14 amino acids. From germline, CDR1 is LNHDA and CDR2 SQIVND (reference sequence). Trimming removed 7 bases from V and 5 bases from J, with 17 bases in between. This table comes from immunoSEQ multiplex PCR, and its TCRdb copy is limited to in-frame clones, with some not included. This sample has approximately 8,300 clones; roughly three quarters occur once, and the top ten carry 7% to 8.5%. The rearrangement joins TRBV19 to TRBJ2-5; TRBD2 is a possible D gene (6 bases). This TCR was recovered from a human donor with classical Hodgkin lymphoma. The material was CD4+ T cells from blood, obtained at baseline. The CDR3 DNA follows: TGTGCCAGTACCCCTGGGGGGTACGGGGAGACCCAGTACTTC. Translating it yields CASTPGGYGETQYF.